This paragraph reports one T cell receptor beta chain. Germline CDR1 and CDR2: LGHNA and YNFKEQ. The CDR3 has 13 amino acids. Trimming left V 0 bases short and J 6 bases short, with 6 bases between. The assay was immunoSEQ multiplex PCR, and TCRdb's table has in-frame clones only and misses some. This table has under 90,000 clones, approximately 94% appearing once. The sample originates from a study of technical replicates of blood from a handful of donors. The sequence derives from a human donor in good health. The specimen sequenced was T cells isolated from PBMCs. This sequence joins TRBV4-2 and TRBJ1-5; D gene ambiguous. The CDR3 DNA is TGTGCCAGCAGCCAAGAGGAGGGTCAGCCCCAGCATTTT. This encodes CASSQEEGQPQHF.